This TCR beta chain derives from a study of blood T cell repertoires in COVID-19. Study information: Acute and convalescent COVID-19 samples came from the United States, Italy and Spain. PBMCs, B-cell-depleted T cells, or T cells provided the cDNA or gDNA that made up the material.

Those enrolled in Seattle joined during active infection and were followed longitudinally afterward. The CDR3 consists of 15 residues. CDR1 and CDR2 from the germline V gene are SGHTA and FQGTGA. The V gene lost 5 bases and the J gene lost 6 bases, with 19 bases spanning the gap. Authors' methods: Reference gene primers were amplified, and this amplification served to estimate nucleated cell counts. Generated by immunoSEQ multiplex PCR, the TCRdb table keeps only in-frame clones and is missing some. The D gene and trimming were derived from the DNA, and the V and J assignments and clone size from that table. The profile shows about 200,000 clones, about four fifths of them singletons.

This clonotype originated in a woman aged 40 to 50 with COVID-19, enrolled during active disease. The chain couples TRBV7-3 to TRBJ1-1; D call uncertain. Sequences were obtained from peripheral blood. CDR3 coding DNA: TGTGCCAGCAGCCGGACTCCGGGAGTCACCTCTGAAGCTTTCTTT. Translation: CASSRTPGVTSEAFF.